The source of this TCR beta chain is a study of T cells in Graves' hyperthyroidism and ophthalmopathy. Amplified TCR beta CDR3 regions came from RNA transcripts. First-round RT-PCR targeting the TCR CDR3 was performed with the HTBI primer set. TCRdb re-analysed the multiplex PCR reads in MiXCR, keeping a single row per CDR3 protein. Of around 300,000 distinct CDR3 sequences in the sample, roughly an eighth were seen once. This clonotype was detected many times. In germline, CDR1 is LGHDT, CDR2 YNNKEL (reference sequence). This CDR3 has 14 amino acids. Trimming stripped 1 base from V and 7 bases from J, with 11 bases between.

The chain uses TRBV3-1 and TRBJ1-5; D is uncertain. The clonotype originates from a woman aged 40 to 49 with Graves' hyperthyroidism. The material sequenced was blood. The CDR3 DNA follows: TGTGCCAGCAGCCAAGGAGGCATTTACCAGCCCCAGCATTTT. This translates into CASSQGGIYQPQHF.